This T cell receptor beta chain appears in the sequencing data of a study of blood T cell repertoires in COVID-19. Study-wide background: The cDNA or gDNA used as material had been derived from T cells, B-cell-depleted T cells, or PBMCs.

The table lists this clone with a few counts. What the recovered Cohort 3 donors had was two negative PCRs, clearance, or symptom resolution. The CDR3 length is 15 residues. Germline V gives CDR1 SGHVS, CDR2 FQNEAQ. V lost 6 bases to trimming and J lost 5 bases, with 16 bases between them. Authors' methods: Amplifying reference gene primers gave estimates of nucleated cell counts. Method: immunoSEQ multiplex PCR; TCRdb's copy keeps in-frame clones and lacks some. V and J calls plus clone size are reproduced from that table; the DNA served to infer D and trimming. Seen here are 240,000 or so clones, 80% to 90% observed once, and the top ten hold over 7.5%.

The receptor was isolated from a man between 35 and 55 years old who had recovered from COVID-19. Source material: PBMCs or T cells enriched from blood (not recorded which). The chain couples TRBV7-8 to TRBJ1-4, with D possibly being TRBD1 (6 bases). CDR3 nucleotide sequence: TGTGCCAGCAGTTCCCAGGGACAAGCAAATGAAAAACTGTTTTTT. Encoded protein: CASSSQGQANEKLFF.